Below, 21 T cell receptor beta chains from the same sample are listed, as sequenced in a study of blood T cell repertoires in COVID-19. Sequencing used immunoSEQ multiplex PCR; TCRdb keeps in-frame clones, though not all of them. The table records about 73,000 clones, approximately 83% of them present only once. Sequencing input: peripheral blood. The receptors were gathered from a woman in her sixties with acute or convalescent COVID-19.

The CDR3 here is CASSFPQHYEQYF. The CDR3 bases are TGTGCCAGCAGCTTCCCACAGCACTACGAGCAGTACTTC. The genes are TRBV7-9 and TRBJ2-7; D is uncertain. The CDR3 runs 13 residues. Trimming left V 3 bases short and J 3 bases short, with 9 bases between. CDR1 and CDR2 from the germline V gene are SEHNR and FQNEAQ (reference sequence). Full variable domain (rest looked up from reference TRBV7-9 and TRBJ2-7): DTGVSQNPRHKITKRGQNVTFRCDPISEHNRLYWYRQTLGQGPEFLTYFQNEAQLEKSRLLSDRFSAERPKGSFSTLEIQRTEQGDSAMYLCASSFPQHYEQYFGPGTRLTVT.

The V gene is TRBV7-3, the J gene TRBJ1-1; D unclear. The germline V gene has CDR1 SGHTA and CDR2 FQGTGA. This CDR3 has 14 amino acids. V lost 2 bases and J lost 3, with 10 bases in between. The CDR3, as DNA: TGTGCCAGCAGCTTAGAGCTTGTGGACACTGAAGCTTTCTTT. It translates to CASSLELVDTEAFF.

The CDR3 nucleotides are TGTGCCAGCAGCCCCAGGACAGGGATAGATAATTCACCCCTCCACTTT. Amino acid sequence: CASSPRTGIDNSPLHF. The V call is TRBV3-1 (or the pseudogene TRBV3-2), the J call TRBJ1-6; 8 nucleotides agree with TRBD1. The CDR3 runs to 16 residues. V shed 4 bases, J shed 5 bases, and the junction held 7 bases outside the gene matches. The V gene's germline CDR1 is LGHDT and CDR2 YNNKEL (reference sequence).

The chain is built from TRBV5-1 and TRBJ2-7, with D possibly matching TRBD2 (6 bases). The V end was cut by 6 bases, the J end by 5 bases, with 18 bases between. The CDR3 totals 14 residues. Per the germline V gene, CDR1 is SGHRS and CDR2 is YFSETQ. CDR3 protein: CASTLGGRIDEQYF. The CDR3 coding sequence is TGCGCCAGCACTCTGGGGGGACGTATTGACGAGCAGTACTTC.

The chain combines TRBV19 with TRBJ1-3; D might be TRBD1 (6 bases). V gave up 4 bases and J gave up 4 bases, with 11 bases separating them. This CDR3 region has 14 residues. Germline CDR1 and CDR2: LNHDA and SQIVND (reference sequence). CDR3 loop: CASSTGTPGNTIYF. The CDR3 coding sequence is TGTGCCAGTAGTACCGGGACACCCGGAAACACCATATATTTT.

V and J are TRBV19 and TRBJ2-7; TRBD2 aligns across 9 bases. Germline CDR1 LNHDA, CDR2 SQIVND (reference sequence). The CDR3 is 13 amino acids. The junction had 1 base not matched to a gene; V was cut back by 5 bases and J by 2 bases. The CDR3 DNA follows: TGTGCCAGTAGTCGCGGGGGGGCCTACGAGCAGTACTTC. Its protein product is CASSRGGAYEQYF.

The V gene is TRBV6-1, the J gene TRBJ1-2, with 7 bases that match TRBD1. J gave up 6 bases and V 0 bases, and 10 bases lay outside the gene matches. Germline V gene lookup returns CDR1 MNHNS and CDR2 SASEGT. CDR3 length equals 16 residues. DNA for the CDR3: TGTGCCAGCAGTGAAGCGGTACGGGGACAGAGGGATGGCTACACCTTC. Translated: CASSEAVRGQRDGYTF.

The chain has TRBV18 and TRBJ1-1, with TRBD1 matching over 11 bases. The CDR3 loop spans 17 amino acids. V lost 3 bases, J lost 5 bases, and 11 bases stayed unmatched. Per the germline V gene, CDR1 is KGHSH and CDR2 is LQKENI. The CDR3 region is CASSPRGTGGERTEAFF. The DNA for the CDR3 is TGTGCCAGCTCACCCCGAGGGACAGGGGGAGAGAGGACTGAAGCTTTCTTT.

J is TRBJ2-7 and V is TRBV5-4; D gene uncertain. The ends were cut back, 2 bases at V and 7 bases at J, with 7 bases in the middle. The CDR3 spans 11 residues. The germline gives CDR1 SGHNT, CDR2 YYREEE (reference sequence). CDR3 residues: CASSFQNEQYF. The CDR3 nucleotides are TGTGCCAGCAGCTTCCAGAATGAGCAGTACTTC.

The rearrangement links TRBV7-6 to TRBJ1-1; D gene unclear. CDR1 and CDR2 from the germline V gene are SGHVS and FNYEAQ. With 4 bases removed from V and 4 bases from J, the gap between germline ends came to 13 bases. This CDR3 has 14 amino acids. This CDR3 is CASSSRAGSTEAFF. CDR3 bases: TGTGCCAGCAGCTCCCGGGCGGGGAGCACTGAAGCTTTCTTT.

J is TRBJ1-1 and V is TRBV19; TRBD1 might be the D (6 bases). V was cut by 4 bases and J by 3 bases, with 9 bases left in between. The CDR3 totals 13 residues. In germline, CDR1 is LNHDA, CDR2 SQIVND (reference sequence). CDR3 residues: CASSNRQDTEAFF. The CDR3 DNA reads TGTGCCAGTAGTAATCGACAGGACACTGAAGCTTTCTTT.

The chain joins TRBV5-1 to TRBJ2-5; TRBD1 matches at 7 bases. CDR3 length: 13 residues. V gave up 3 bases and J gave up 4 bases; unmatched junction bases: 3. Germline V gene lookup returns CDR1 SGHRS and CDR2 YFSETQ. In DNA, the CDR3 is TGCGCCAGCAGCTGGGACAGATTAGAGACCCAGTACTTC. This sequence encodes CASSWDRLETQYF.

The V and J genes are TRBV11-3 and TRBJ2-3; TRBD1 agrees at 8 bases. Germline V lookup: CDR1 SGHNT, CDR2 YENEEA. The junction had 4 bases not matched to a gene; V was cut back by 5 bases and J by 0 bases. The CDR3 loop spans 15 amino acids. Here the CDR3 DNA reads TGTGCCAGCAGCCCCTACAGGGGGAGCACAGATACGCAGTATTTT. It is translated as CASSPYRGSTDTQYF.

The genes are TRBV10-1 and TRBJ1-6, with TRBD1 matching over 9 bases. The V gene end was trimmed by 10 bases and the J gene end by 10 bases; junction bases not matched to a gene: 11. CDR1 WNHNN and CDR2 SYGVQD come from the germline V gene (reference sequence). The CDR3 length is 14 residues. The CDR3 loop is CATPVDRGYSPLHF. CDR3 sequence (DNA): TGCGCCACCCCAGTGGACAGGGGTTACTCACCCCTCCACTTT.

This sequence joins TRBV4-2 and TRBJ2-1, with 8 nucleotides matching TRBD2. V shed 4 bases and J 0 bases; nucleotides not matched to a gene: 11. Germline V lookup: CDR1 LGHNA, CDR2 YNFKEQ. The CDR3 is 18 residues long. The CDR3 nucleotides read TGTGCCAGCAGCCCCCACCAGGCCGGGACTAGCTCCTACAATGAGCAGTTCTTC. Translating gives CASSPHQAGTSSYNEQFF.

The rearrangement uses TRBV18 and TRBJ1-1, with unresolved D. In germline, CDR1 is KGHSH, CDR2 LQKENI. CDR3 length equals 15 residues. The V and J ends lost 2 bases and 4 bases respectively, with 14 bases between them. CDR3 protein: CASSPYREVGTEAFF. The CDR3 DNA is TGTGCCAGCTCACCATACCGGGAAGTGGGCACTGAAGCTTTCTTT.

This sequence joins TRBV3-1 (or the pseudogene TRBV3-2) and TRBJ2-7; D uncertain. The V gene lost 4 bases and the J gene lost 2 bases, with 12 bases spanning the gap. Germline values: CDR1 LGHDT, CDR2 YNNKEL (reference sequence). This CDR3 is 14 amino acids long. The CDR3 DNA follows: TGTGCCAGCAGCCTTTGGGCGAGCCCCTACGAGCAGTACTTC. It codes for CASSLWASPYEQYF.

This chain uses TRBV9 with TRBJ1-1, with 7 positions matching TRBD1. J lost 2 bases, V lost 3 bases, and 7 bases had no gene match. CDR3 length: 15 amino acids. CDR1 is SGDLS and CDR2 is YYNGEE in the germline V gene. The CDR3 sequence: CASSARQGGNTEAFF. CDR3 coding DNA: TGTGCCAGCAGCGCCAGACAGGGAGGAAACACTGAAGCTTTCTTT.

The chain recombines TRBV7-2 with TRBJ1-1, with TRBD1 matching 8 bases. Germline CDR1 is SGHTA and CDR2 is FQGNSA. The junction had 5 bases not matched to a gene; V was cut back by 5 bases and J by 0 bases. CDR3 length equals 15 residues. CDR3 sequence: CASSPLTGVNTEAFF. The CDR3 nucleotides read TGTGCCAGCAGCCCCTTGACAGGGGTGAACACTGAAGCTTTCTTT. The full variable domain, in which reference TRBV7-2 and TRBJ1-1 provide the parts outside the CDR3, is GAGVSQSPSNKVTEKGKDVELRCDPISGHTALYWYRQSLGQGLEFLIYFQGNSAPDKSGLPSDRFSAERTGGSVSTLTIQRTQQEDSAVYLCASSPLTGVNTEAFFGQGTRLTVV.

In this sample, this clone turned up a few times. This rearrangement joins TRBV4-1 to TRBJ2-2; 13 bases are a match to TRBD2. The CDR3 has 19 amino acids. Germline-derived CDR1 and CDR2 are MGHRA and YSYEKL. J lost 0 bases, V lost 0 bases, and 4 bases had no gene match. CDR3 protein: CASSQERLAGGANTGELFF. The CDR3 DNA reads as TGCGCCAGCAGCCAAGAGCGACTAGCGGGGGGCGCGAACACCGGGGAGCTGTTTTTT.

V and J are TRBV19 and TRBJ1-5; 7 positions agree with TRBD1. Germline assignment: CDR1 LNHDA and CDR2 SQIVND (reference sequence). V shed 4 bases and J 1 base; nucleotides not matched to a gene: 13. This CDR3 is built from 18 residues. The CDR3 reads CASSKGQRRGQSNQPQHF. CDR3 sequence (DNA): TGTGCCAGTAGTAAGGGGCAAAGGAGGGGGCAGAGCAATCAGCCCCAGCATTTT. The full variable domain, in which reference TRBV19 and TRBJ1-5 provide the parts outside the CDR3, is DGGITQSPKYLFRKEGQNVTLSCEQNLNHDAMYWYRQDPGQGLRLIYYSQIVNDFQKGDIAEGYSVSREKKESFPLTVTSAQKNPTAFYLCASSKGQRRGQSNQPQHFGDGTRLSIL.